One sample yielded the 14 T cell receptor beta chains listed below, sequenced in a study of blood T cells in healthy people across ages. A second about 7 to 12 cycle PCR used barcoded and J-beta primers. Each CDR3 protein is one row after TCRdb ran MiXCR on the 5' RACE reads. The data contain some 930,000 distinct CDR3 sequences, just under 30% of them singletons. These data are also associated with another study on T cells of mothers and their children.

Sequencing input: blood. The source is a woman aged 40 to 50 in good health.

This chain connects TRBV7-9 to TRBJ2-1; 7 positions match TRBD1. Trimming cost V 3 bases and J 5 bases; bases outside gene matches: 7. This CDR3 is built from 15 residues. Germline values: CDR1 SEHNR, CDR2 FQNEAQ (reference sequence). The CDR3 region is CASSFRQGSNNEQFF. The CDR3 region has the DNA TGTGCCAGCAGCTTCAGACAGGGCTCTAACAATGAGCAGTTCTTC.

This clonotype was recorded many times. The V gene is TRBV12-5, the J gene TRBJ1-2, with 10 bases matching TRBD1. J was trimmed by 3 bases and V by 2 bases; bases with no gene match: 18. Germline V gene sequence: CDR1 LGHNT, CDR2 FRNRAP. The CDR3 extends over 20 amino acids. CDR3 amino acids: CASGLNITLTGGPTYYGYTF. The DNA of the CDR3 is TGTGCTAGTGGTTTGAATATTACGCTGACAGGGGGCCCAACCTACTATGGCTACACCTTC.

This clonotype was recorded many times. The J gene is TRBJ2-1, the V gene TRBV20-1; either TRBD1 or TRBD2 may fit D (6 bases each). The CDR3 sequence is 15 residues long. Germline loops: CDR1 DFQATT, CDR2 SNEGSKA (reference sequence). V lost 0 bases, J lost 4 bases, and 13 bases lay in between. The CDR3 nucleotides are TGCAGTGCTAGAGATTTGGGGGGCGCGTACAATGAGCAGTTCTTC. Translation gives CSARDLGGAYNEQFF.

The table lists this clonotype with a few counts. The chain joins TRBV28 to TRBJ2-1, with D hard to call. CDR3 length equals 13 residues. Germline V CDR1 and CDR2: MDHEN, SYDVKM. Deletions cut 7 bases from V and 10 bases from J, with 17 bases between. The CDR3 sequence is CASTKFGAYEQFF. The CDR3 coding sequence is TGTGCCAGCACTAAATTTGGAGCCTACGAGCAGTTCTTC. The complete variable domain, with remaining parts taken from reference TRBV28 and TRBJ2-1, reads DVKVTQSSRYLVKRTGEKVFLECVQDMDHENMFWYRQDPGLGLRLIYFSYDVKMKEKGDIPEGYSVSREKKERFSLILESASTNQTSMYLCASTKFGAYEQFFGPGTRLTVL.

The rearrangement uses TRBV7-2 and TRBJ2-1; D is unresolved. V was trimmed by 2 bases and J by 7 bases, leaving 15 bases between them. This CDR3 spans 15 amino acids. The germline V gene has CDR1 SGHTA and CDR2 FQGNSA. In DNA form, the CDR3 reads TGTGCCAGCAGCTTATGGAAGGGCCCAGTAAATGAGCAGTTCTTC. Protein product: CASSLWKGPVNEQFF.

V and J are TRBV12-3 or TRBV12-4 and TRBJ1-6, with D perhaps matching TRBD1 (6 bases). This CDR3 region has 19 residues. Trimming stripped 5 bases from V and 0 bases from J, with 20 bases between. In DNA form, the CDR3 reads TGTGCCAGCAGTCCTGGCAATGGGACACTAAGCTCCTATAATTCACCCCTCCACTTT. Translated: CASSPGNGTLSSYNSPLHF.

Only one count was recorded for this clonotype. It may be a read error: a sequence one base away is much more abundant. The V and J genes are TRBV6-1 and TRBJ1-2, with 7 bases identical to TRBD1. This CDR3 region has 15 residues. Germline V gene data show CDR1 as MNHNS and CDR2 as SASEGT. The CDR3 DNA follows: TGTGCCAGCGGTGAAAGTCTGGGACAGAGCTATGGCTACACCTTC. It yields the protein CASGESLGQSYGYTF.

This clonotype was counted only a few times. V usage is TRBV9 and J usage is TRBJ2-7, with D possibly being TRBD2 (5 bases). The germline gives CDR1 SGDLS, CDR2 YYNGEE. V lost 0 bases and J lost 6, with 13 bases in between. The CDR3 extends over 14 amino acids. CDR3 nucleotides: TGTGCCAGCAGCGTAGATGAGGGCCCGGTCGAGCAGTACTTC. Translating it yields CASSVDEGPVEQYF.

This clonotype was picked up a small number of times. The V gene is TRBV4-2, the J gene TRBJ2-3, with D perhaps TRBD2 (5 bases). Trimming stripped 5 bases from V and 3 bases from J, with 12 bases between. The CDR3 is 14 amino acids. The germline gives CDR1 LGHNA, CDR2 YNFKEQ. CDR3 protein: CASSDTRGTDTQYF. CDR3 DNA: TGTGCCAGCAGCGATACCCGGGGTACAGATACGCAGTATTTT.

In this sample, this clonotype turned up a few times. The chain employs TRBV24-1 and TRBJ1-2, with a tentative D call TRBD1 (5 bases). CDR3 length: 14 residues. Trimming stripped 7 bases from V and 3 bases from J, with 14 bases between. Germline V gives CDR1 KGHDR, CDR2 SFDVKD. This CDR3 reads CATRESGTYYGYTF. The CDR3 DNA is TGTGCCACCAGGGAAAGTGGGACCTACTATGGCTACACCTTC.

This clonotype was seen many times. V is TRBV4-3 and J is TRBJ2-5, with 12 bases lining up with TRBD2. This CDR3 comprises 18 residues. J gave up 5 bases and V 0 bases, and 10 bases lay outside the gene matches. Per germline, CDR1 LGHNA and CDR2 YSLEER. In DNA form, the CDR3 reads TGCGCCAGCAGCCAAGATCGGCTAGCGGGGGGGCCGAGGGAGACCCAGTACTTC. Encoded protein: CASSQDRLAGGPRETQYF.

The sample holds a few counts of this clonotype. This chain connects TRBV6-5 to TRBJ2-1; TRBD1 matches 8 bases. The trim removed 6 bases at V and 10 bases at J, leaving 11 bases unmatched. The CDR3 covers 14 residues. Germline V gives CDR1 MNHEY, CDR2 SVGAGI. The CDR3 nucleotides read TGTGCCAGCAGGGAAGGGACAGGCTCGGGGGAGCAGTTCTTC. This encodes CASREGTGSGEQFF.

Comment on this clonotype: Since a much larger clone is just one base distant, this may be a read error. The chain has TRBV9 and TRBJ2-1; 8 bases match TRBD2. The germline CDR1 and CDR2 sequences are SGDLS and YYNGEE. Trimming took 1 base from V and 9 from J; bases not matched to a gene: 9. The CDR3 length is 15 residues. CDR3 region: CASSVRSGGGGEQFF. The DNA of the CDR3 is TGTGCCAGCAGCGTAAGGAGCGGGGGAGGTGGTGAGCAGTTCTTC.

The chain carries TRBV18 and TRBJ1-2, with 7 bases identical to TRBD1. Germline V gene sequence: CDR1 KGHSH, CDR2 LQKENI. The junction had 9 bases not matched to a gene; V was cut back by 3 bases and J by 5 bases. This CDR3 region has 15 residues. CDR3 loop: CASSPSSRGQYGYTF. CDR3 nucleotide sequence: TGTGCCAGCTCACCCTCATCGAGGGGGCAATATGGCTACACCTTC.